These T cell receptor beta chains were read from a single sample in a study of blood T cell repertoires in COVID-19. TCRdb's copy holds only in-frame clones and misses some; the assay was immunoSEQ multiplex PCR. The repertoire includes tens of thousands of clones, roughly 85% of them detected once, and roughly 40% sits in the top ten. Source material: peripheral blood. The receptors here all came from a woman aged 60 to 75 with COVID-19, enrolled during active disease. Both conserved end residues are part of each CDR3. The D gene is left open where the match is weak. Size tells how often a clone was seen (once, few, many) or the class of an expanded clone, and some rows leave it out.

NA,TRBD1,TRBJ1-2,TRBV5-5,CASSLIWAGGAGNYGYTF,TGTGCCAGCAGCCTCATCTGGGCAGGGGGCGCCGGAAACTATGGCTACACCTTC
once,NA,TRBJ1-1,TRBV7-2,CASSLSGGGVVNTEAFF,TGTGCCAGCAGCTTAAGTGGGGGAGGGGTAGTGAACACTGAAGCTTTCTTT
NA,NA,TRBJ2-5,TRBV7-9,CASSLGAGQETQYF,TGTGCCAGCAGCTTAGGGGCAGGACAAGAGACCCAGTACTTC
NA,TRBD1,TRBJ1-1,TRBV4-3,CASSQGVVLGQGSNTEAFF,TGCGCCAGCAGCCAAGGTGTAGTCCTGGGACAGGGGAGTAACACTGAAGCTTTCTTT
NA,TRBD2,TRBJ2-2,TRBV24-1,CATSEIAGDTGELFF,TGTGCCACCAGTGAGATAGCGGGGGACACCGGGGAGCTGTTTTTT
NA,TRBD1,TRBJ1-6,TRBV7-9,CASSPRDRRNSPLHF,TGTGCCAGCAGCCCCCGGGACAGAAGAAATTCACCCCTCCACTTT
NA,NA,TRBJ2-1,TRBV6-5,CASRPTGLTLEQFF,TGTGCCAGCAGGCCCACGGGACTTACCCTCGAGCAGTTCTTC
NA,NA,TRBJ1-5,TRBV30,CAWSLQEREPQHF,TGTGCCTGGAGCCTACAAGAACGGGAGCCCCAGCATTTT
NA,NA,TRBJ1-1,TRBV28,CASSATRLGTEAFF,TGTGCCAGCAGTGCCACGAGGTTAGGCACTGAAGCTTTCTTT
few,NA,TRBJ1-2,TRBV5-4,CASSLDSNYGYTF,TGTGCCAGCAGCTTGGACAGTAACTATGGCTACACCTTC
few,NA,TRBJ1-2,TRBV30,CAWSVRRQPFNGYTF,TGTGCCTGGAGTGTAAGGAGACAGCCGTTCAATGGCTACACCTTC
NA,NA,TRBJ2-2,TRBV11-3,CASSPRPTGELFF,TGTGCCAGCAGCCCTCGTCCCACCGGGGAGCTGTTTTTT
NA,TRBD1,TRBJ2-7,TRBV18,CASSRNRGSYEQYF,TGTGCCAGCTCAAGGAACAGGGGATCCTACGAGCAGTACTTC
NA,TRBD1,TRBJ1-1,TRBV14,CASSLQGATEAFF,TGTGCCAGCAGCCTTCAGGGGGCCACTGAAGCTTTCTTT
NA,TRBD2,TRBJ2-5,TRBV7-2,CASSLGLAPSQETQYF,TGTGCCAGCAGCTTAGGACTAGCCCCCTCACAAGAGACCCAGTACTTC
NA,TRBD1,TRBJ2-5,TRBV14,CASSQTGGAVETQYF,TGTGCCAGCAGCCAGACAGGGGGCGCGGTGGAGACCCAGTACTTC
few,NA,TRBJ1-2,TRBV19,CASGPGTSPYGYTF,TGTGCCAGTGGACCCGGGACAAGCCCCTATGGCTACACCTTC
NA,TRBD1,TRBJ2-3,TRBV30,CAWGQGAGTDTQYF,TGTGCCTGGGGCCAGGGGGCGGGCACAGATACGCAGTATTTT
NA,TRBD1,TRBJ2-7,TRBV13,CASSLGGTGATYEQYF,TGTGCCAGCAGCTTAGGCGGGACAGGGGCGACCTACGAGCAGTACTTC
NA,NA,TRBJ1-1,TRBV11-2,CASSLLRGRSSNTEAFF,TGTGCCAGCAGCTTATTACGGGGTCGTTCTTCGAACACTGAAGCTTTCTTT
NA,NA,TRBJ2-7,TRBV5-1,CASSLGQSGDEQYF,TGCGCCAGCAGCTTGGGGCAGTCGGGGGACGAGCAGTACTTC
NA,TRBD2,TRBJ2-1,TRBV27,CASSLGLDSYNEQFF,TGTGCCAGCAGCCTAGGACTAGACTCCTACAATGAGCAGTTCTTC
NA,NA,TRBJ2-7,TRBV6-2/TRBV6-3,CASSYTGTNEQYF,TGTGCCAGCAGTTACACCGGGACAAACGAGCAGTACTTC
NA,TRBD1,TRBJ1-1,TRBV11-2,CASSFADRGLNTEAFF,TGTGCCAGCAGTTTCGCCGACAGGGGCCTGAACACTGAAGCTTTCTTT
NA,NA,TRBJ2-7,TRBV7-9,CASSFQGYEQYF,TGTGCCAGCAGCTTTCAGGGGTACGAGCAGTACTTC
NA,NA,TRBJ1-2,TRBV5-1,CASSGGQPWGYTF,TGCGCCAGCAGCGGAGGACAGCCATGGGGCTACACCTTC
NA,NA,TRBJ1-2,TRBV11-2,CASSLDRTGGYTF,TGTGCCAGCAGCTTAGACAGGACGGGGGGCTACACCTTC
NA,TRBD2,TRBJ2-1,TRBV10-1,CASSDIGGLSYNEQFF,TGCGCCAGCAGTGACATCGGGGGACTAAGTTACAATGAGCAGTTCTTC
NA,NA,TRBJ1-2,TRBV7-9,CASSLFVSYGYTF,TGTGCCAGCAGCTTATTTGTGAGCTATGGCTACACCTTC
NA,TRBD1,TRBJ1-1,TRBV19,CASIPPGGGYTEAFF,TGTGCCAGTATCCCCCCAGGGGGCGGTTATACTGAAGCTTTCTTT
NA,NA,TRBJ2-5,TRBV6-4,CASSEQGGETQYF,TGTGCCAGCAGTGAGCAGGGAGGAGAGACCCAGTACTTC
few,NA,TRBJ1-2,TRBV4-3,CASSPGGLSSGYTF,TGCGCCAGCAGCCCCGGGGGGCTCTCGTCTGGCTACACCTTC
NA,NA,TRBJ1-5,TRBV3-1/TRBV3-2,CASSQQGYQPQHF,TGTGCCAGCAGCCAACAGGGATATCAGCCCCAGCATTTT
NA,TRBD1,TRBJ1-4,TRBV4-3,CASSQAGGDRNEKLFF,TGCGCCAGCAGCCAAGCTGGAGGGGACAGAAATGAAAAACTGTTTTTT
NA,TRBD1,TRBJ1-2,TRBV11-2,CASSKDRANGYTF,TGTGCCAGCAGCAAGGACAGGGCCAATGGCTACACCTTC
NA,TRBD1,TRBJ1-3,TRBV3-1/TRBV3-2,CASSQDRRGRRSGNTIYF,TGTGCCAGCAGCCAAGATCGGAGGGGGCGAAGGTCTGGAAACACCATATATTTT
NA,NA,TRBJ1-5,TRBV5-5,CASSRRGEEDQPQHF,TGTGCCAGCAGCCGGAGAGGGGAGGAGGATCAGCCCCAGCATTTT
NA,NA,TRBJ2-5,TRBV7-2,CASSYNRGGQTQYF,TGTGCCAGCAGTTACAACAGGGGGGGACAGACCCAGTACTTC
NA,NA,TRBJ2-1,TRBV24-1,CASSGQANEQFF,TGTGCCAGTAGCGGTCAGGCCAATGAGCAGTTCTTC
NA,NA,TRBJ1-1,TRBV6-2/TRBV6-3,CASSYFGGEAFF,TGTGCCAGCAGTTACTTCGGCGGTGAAGCTTTCTTT
NA,NA,TRBJ1-6,TRBV2,CASGDFRQNNSPLHF,TGTGCCAGCGGGGACTTTCGCCAGAATAATTCACCCCTCCACTTT
NA,TRBD1,TRBJ1-5,TRBV28,CASSLEGAGNQPQHF,TGTGCCAGCAGTCTCGAGGGGGCTGGCAATCAGCCCCAGCATTTT
NA,NA,TRBJ2-5,TRBV4-3,CASSQNQGYQETQYF,TGCGCCAGCAGCCAGAACCAGGGGTACCAAGAGACCCAGTACTTC
NA,NA,TRBJ1-3,TRBV6-5,CASSYYGGNTIYF,TGTGCCAGCAGTTATTACGGTGGAAACACCATATATTTT
NA,TRBD1,TRBJ1-2,TRBV7-9,CASSSGTGAYGYTF,TGTGCCAGCAGCTCCGGGACAGGCGCCTATGGCTACACCTTC
NA,NA,TRBJ2-7,TRBV27,CASSFANFPYEQYF,TGTGCCAGCAGTTTTGCTAATTTCCCCTACGAGCAGTACTTC
once,NA,TRBJ2-1,TRBV10-3,CATSPRLRSYNEQFF,TGTGCCACCAGCCCTAGACTGAGATCCTACAATGAGCAGTTCTTC
few,NA,TRBJ1-1,TRBV11-3,CASSRRGLEAFF,TGTGCCAGCAGCCGTAGGGGATTAGAAGCTTTCTTT
NA,NA,TRBJ1-6,TRBV10-3,CAISGTANSPLHF,TGTGCCATCAGTGGGACAGCCAATTCACCCCTCCACTTT
NA,NA,TRBJ1-1,TRBV30,CAWSVTEAEAFF,TGTGCCTGGAGTGTAACGGAAGCGGAAGCTTTCTTT
NA,TRBD1,TRBJ1-2,TRBV11-1,CASSLLDRGYGYTF,TGTGCCAGCAGCTTGTTGGACAGGGGCTATGGCTACACCTTC
once,TRBD1,TRBJ1-2,TRBV6-5,CASRDRGRWEGYTF,TGTGCCAGCAGGGACAGGGGCCGGTGGGAAGGCTACACCTTC
NA,TRBD2,TRBJ2-1,TRBV2,CASSPQRGPYNEQFF,TGTGCCAGTTCCCCCCAGCGGGGGCCCTACAATGAGCAGTTCTTC
NA,TRBD1,TRBJ1-1,TRBV7-6,CASSFGTGRRTEAFF,TGTGCCAGCAGCTTCGGGACAGGGAGGAGGACTGAAGCTTTCTTT
NA,TRBD1,TRBJ1-3,TRBV15,CATSREAGGIGNTIYF,TGTGCCACCAGCAGAGAAGCAGGGGGAATTGGAAACACCATATATTTT
NA,NA,TRBJ2-1,TRBV11-1,CASSPTAYNEQFF,TGTGCCAGCAGCCCAACAGCCTACAATGAGCAGTTCTTC
NA,NA,TRBJ2-3,TRBV7-8,CASLPWRYRGTTDTQYF,TGTGCCAGCCTACCTTGGCGGTACCGGGGAACCACAGATACGCAGTATTTT
once,TRBD2,TRBJ2-2,TRBV7-2,CASSLAGLAVPNTGELFF,TGTGCCAGCAGCTTAGCGGGACTAGCGGTACCCAACACCGGGGAGCTGTTTTTT
NA,NA,TRBJ1-2,TRBV30,CAWSQTNYGYTF,TGTGCCTGGAGTCAAACTAACTATGGCTACACCTTC
NA,TRBD2,TRBJ2-3,TRBV29-1,CSVGLTSGVTDTQYF,TGCAGCGTTGGATTAACTAGCGGCGTGACAGATACGCAGTATTTT